The 22 T cell receptor beta chains below come from one sample, sequenced in a study of T cell repertoires in cytomegalovirus infection. These receptors are not linked to any known antigen. MiXCR was run by TCRdb on the reads, yielding one entry per CDR3 protein. The data contain fewer than 950,000 distinct CDR3 sequences, less than 35% of them seen just once; the ten biggest clones take up around 12%. Sequencing was performed on cultured CD8+ T cells from PBMCs, taken from culture after CMV antigen stimulation. All receptors derive from a human donor in good health (CMV status not recorded). Some clones in this sample may be carry-over from other donors' samples.

The rearrangement uses TRBV27 and TRBJ1-6, with 7 bases that match TRBD1. This CDR3 has 12 amino acids. Trimming cost V 6 bases and J 8 bases; bases outside gene matches: 1. The germline V gene has CDR1 MNHEY and CDR2 SMNVEV (reference sequence). The CDR3 loop reads CASRTGYSPLHF. In DNA form, the CDR3 reads TGTGCCAGCAGGACAGGGTATTCACCCCTCCACTTT.

The chain has TRBV28 and TRBJ2-1; 11 bases are shared with TRBD1. Germline V gives CDR1 MDHEN, CDR2 SYDVKM. With 5 bases clipped from V and 7 bases from J, the junction kept 13 bases outside the gene matches. The CDR3 is made up of 17 amino acids. CDR3 sequence: CASSEDRGHLVGNEQFF. The CDR3, as DNA: TGTGCCAGCAGTGAGGACAGGGGGCATCTCGTCGGTAATGAGCAGTTCTTC.

This clonotype was seen a single time. The chain is built from TRBV6-5 and TRBJ2-1; D unresolved. V lost 7 bases and J 4 bases, leaving 11 bases between the germline ends. The CDR3 consists of 13 residues. The V gene's germline CDR1 is MNHEY and CDR2 SVGAGI. Here the CDR3 reads CASNMGSYNEQFF. The CDR3 DNA is TGTGCCAGCAACATGGGCAGTTACAATGAGCAGTTCTTC.

The chain uses TRBV10-3 and TRBJ2-3; 10 bases line up with TRBD1. V dropped 5 bases and J dropped 2; count of bases not matched to a gene: 4. The CDR3 has 15 residues. Germline V gene data show CDR1 as ENHRY and CDR2 as SYGVKD. The CDR3 here is CAISWTGGHTDTQYF. As DNA, the CDR3 is TGTGCCATCAGTTGGACAGGGGGTCACACAGATACGCAGTATTTT.

On this clonotype: This sequence may be a read error, since a much larger clone differs from it by one base. The conserved phenylalanine or tryptophan is not found at the CDR3 terminus, so this likely reflects a read error. This chain uses TRBV7-6 with TRBJ2-4, with D perhaps TRBD1 (6 bases). Per the germline V gene, CDR1 is SGHVS and CDR2 is FNYEAQ. Trimming took 5 bases from V and 7 from J, leaving 18 bases between them. This CDR3 comprises 15 residues. This chain's CDR3 is CASSPDGGVANIQYC. CDR3 sequence (DNA): TGTGCCAGCAGCCCGGATGGGGGCGTAGCTAACATTCAGTACTGC.

The CDR3, as DNA: TGTGCCAGCAGCTTTACTGGGGCGGAGGGCTACACCTTC. Encoded protein: CASSFTGAEGYTF. The J gene is TRBJ1-2, the V gene TRBV7-6; the D gene is possibly TRBD1 (5 bases). The germline V gene encodes CDR1 SGHVS and CDR2 FNYEAQ. The CDR3 length is 13 residues. The V and J ends lost 3 bases and 8 bases respectively, with 13 bases between them.

In its sample, this clonotype was seen a few times. The chain recombines TRBV12-3 or TRBV12-4 with TRBJ2-7, with D possibly being TRBD2 (5 bases). Trimming stripped 3 bases from V and 2 bases from J, with 8 bases between. The CDR3 runs to 13 residues. The CDR3 reads CASSLEETYEQYF. CDR3 bases: TGTGCCAGCAGTTTGGAGGAGACCTACGAGCAGTACTTC.

The chain recombines TRBV4-1 with TRBJ2-3, with 9 bases lining up with TRBD2. Looked up from germline, CDR1 is MGHRA and CDR2 is YSYEKL. The J segment lost 3 bases and the V segment lost 3 bases, leaving 10 bases of the junction unmatched. CDR3 size: 17 residues. CDR3 sequence reads: CASSQTLSGGWTDTQYF. The CDR3 bases are TGCGCCAGCAGCCAGACCCTTAGCGGGGGATGGACAGATACGCAGTATTTT.

To note about this clonotype: A read error is likely, as this CDR3 ends without the conserved phenylalanine or tryptophan. The limits of the CDR3 on the DNA are not certain, so only TCRdb's listed CDR3 is given. J is TRBJ1-1 and V is TRBV7-2. Per the germline V gene, CDR1 is SGHTA and CDR2 is FQGNSA. The CDR3 has 12 amino acids, counting both end residues. CDR3 protein: CASSLGGGAPEV.

The chain employs TRBV4-1 and TRBJ2-2; 10 nucleotides line up with TRBD1. Germline trimming cut 0 bases from V and 0 bases from J; bases unmatched to any gene: 10. CDR3 length equals 20 residues. Germline values: CDR1 MGHRA, CDR2 YSYEKL. The CDR3 is CASSQEGSGQGSSNTGELFF. In nucleotides, the CDR3 is TGCGCCAGCAGCCAAGAAGGTTCGGGACAGGGGTCTTCGAACACCGGGGAGCTGTTTTTT.

This clonotype was seen just once. The chain carries TRBV28 and TRBJ2-7, with D possibly being TRBD1 or TRBD2 (7 bases each). The germline CDR1 and CDR2 sequences are MDHEN and SYDVKM. The CDR3 covers 15 residues. Trimming removed 8 bases at V and 3 bases at J, with 20 bases between. The CDR3 DNA sequence: TGTGCCAGCGCTTATGGCAGGGGGGGGGACTACGAGCAGTACGTC. Translated, it gives CASAYGRGGDYEQYV.

V is TRBV6-1 and J is TRBJ1-4; no clear D. Germline V gene data show CDR1 as MNHNS and CDR2 as SASEGT. V was cut by 2 bases and J by 8 bases, with 9 bases left in between. The CDR3 is made up of 13 amino acids. CDR3 sequence (DNA): TGTGCCAGCAGTGAAATGGGTTTCGAAAAACTGTTTTTT. Its translation is CASSEMGFEKLFF.

Worth noting for this clonotype: A read error may be the cause here, since a much bigger clone is one base away. The V gene is TRBV7-2, the J gene TRBJ1-2; the D is unclear. Germline values: CDR1 SGHTA, CDR2 FQGNSA. This CDR3 region has 17 residues. As DNA, the CDR3 is TGTGTCAGCAGCCCCACCGGTGGCAAACCGACTAACTATGGCTACACCTTC. Translation: CVSSPTGGKPTNYGYTF.

The chain carries TRBV19 and TRBJ1-2; maybe TRBD1 (5 bases). Germline V CDR1 and CDR2: LNHDA, SQIVND (reference sequence). Trimming left V 5 bases short and J 8 bases short, with 15 bases between. The CDR3 has 13 amino acids. The chain's CDR3 is CASSPRGSRGYTF. CDR3 DNA: TGTGCCAGTAGTCCCCGGGGGTCGAGAGGCTACACCTTC. Variable domain in full (rest from reference TRBV19 and TRBJ1-2): DGGITQSPKYLFRKEGQNVTLSCEQNLNHDAMYWYRQDPGQGLRLIYYSQIVNDFQKGDIAEGYSVSREKKESFPLTVTSAQKNPTAFYLCASSPRGSRGYTFGSGTRLTVV.

This clonotype was observed once. The chain links TRBV6-6 to TRBJ1-5; perhaps TRBD1 as D (5 bases). V lost 6 bases, J lost 3 bases, and 12 bases lay in between. Germline CDR1 is MNHNY and CDR2 is SVGAGI (reference sequence). This CDR3 has 14 amino acids. Written as DNA, the CDR3 is TGTGCCAGCAGCGGGGCTGGATACAATCAGCCCCAGCATTTT. It yields the protein CASSGAGYNQPQHF.

The chain links TRBV19 to TRBJ1-3, with TRBD1 matching 9 bases. This CDR3 is 14 amino acids long. CDR1 and CDR2 (germline): LNHDA, SQIVND (reference sequence). After removal of 8 bases from V and 0 bases from J, the junction contained 2 bases not matched to a gene. In nucleotides, the CDR3 is TGTGCCAGTGGGGACAGGGACTCTGGAAACACCATATATTTT. It specifies CASGDRDSGNTIYF. The entire variable domain, with the rest obtained from reference TRBV19 and TRBJ1-3, is as follows: DGGITQSPKYLFRKEGQNVTLSCEQNLNHDAMYWYRQDPGQGLRLIYYSQIVNDFQKGDIAEGYSVSREKKESFPLTVTSAQKNPTAFYLCASGDRDSGNTIYFGEGSWLTVV.

The chain employs TRBV4-1 and TRBJ1-5; 7 nucleotides line up with TRBD1. Germline-derived CDR1 and CDR2 are MGHRA and YSYEKL. CDR3 length: 14 residues. After removal of 2 bases from V and 7 bases from J, the junction contained 5 bases not matched to a gene. The CDR3 loop is CASSQTRQGQPQHF. DNA for the CDR3: TGCGCCAGCAGCCAAACTCGACAGGGCCAGCCCCAGCATTTT.

The genes are TRBV3-1 and TRBJ1-2; 8 bases agree with TRBD1. V was pared by 4 bases and J by 6 bases, with 7 bases of the junction left unmatched. Germline values: CDR1 LGHDT, CDR2 YNNKEL (reference sequence). The CDR3 consists of 14 residues. The CDR3 sequence is CASSRRQGWHGYTF. CDR3 DNA: TGTGCCAGCAGCCGCCGACAGGGGTGGCATGGCTACACCTTC.

The sample holds many counts of this clonotype. One junction end disagrees with the germline gene, perhaps due to a read error. The gene calls are TRBV7-9 and TRBJ2-5; 9 positions agree with TRBD2. The CDR3 length is 15 residues. CDR1 SEHNR and CDR2 FQNEAQ come from the germline V gene (reference sequence). The CDR3 is CASSGTSPSQVTQYF. The CDR3 nucleotides are TGTGCCAGCAGCGGGACTAGCCCCTCCCAAGTGACCCAGTACTTC.

This clonotype was recorded a few times. J is TRBJ1-1 and V is TRBV5-1; a possible D gene is TRBD1 (5 bases). The CDR3 is made up of 13 amino acids. The germline gives CDR1 SGHRS, CDR2 YFSETQ. The ends were cut back, 3 bases at V and 10 bases at J, with 16 bases in the middle. CDR3 sequence: CASSYSLNRGAFF. CDR3 nucleotide sequence: TGCGCCAGCAGCTACTCTTTAAATAGGGGAGCTTTCTTT.

This chain uses TRBV7-2 with TRBJ1-1, with no clear D. The germline V gene has CDR1 SGHTA and CDR2 FQGNSA. The CDR3 is made up of 11 amino acids. Between the trimmed V and J ends, which lost 6 bases and 9 bases, there was a span of 11 bases. CDR3 region: CASSSGSKAFF. CDR3 nucleotide sequence: TGTGCCAGCAGTTCGGGGAGTAAAGCTTTCTTT.

A few counts support this clonotype. The V call is TRBV4-1, the J call TRBJ1-6; perhaps TRBD1 as D (5 bases). This CDR3 is 16 amino acids long. The V gene lost 1 base and the J gene lost 1 base, with 8 bases spanning the gap. Germline V gene lookup returns CDR1 MGHRA and CDR2 YSYEKL. The chain's CDR3 is CASSQVGGSYNSPLHF. The CDR3 nucleotides are TGCGCCAGCAGCCAAGTTGGGGGGTCCTATAATTCACCCCTCCACTTT.